These T cell receptor beta chains were read from a single sample in a study of siplizumab effects on memory and regulatory T cells. Profiling relied on immunoSEQ multiplex PCR, and the TCRdb table lists in-frame clones only, not all of them. The sample carries 12,000 or so clones, approximately 39% recorded once. No antigens are known for them. Sequencing was carried out using CFSE-low (dividing) CD8+ T cells sorted from an allogeneic mixed lymphocyte reaction. The receptors were sampled from a human donor in good health; the cells came from an allogeneic mixed lymphocyte reaction. The CDR3 runs from the conserved cysteine through the conserved F or W. Each record gives: V gene, clone size, D gene, J gene, CDR3 DNA, CDR3 protein. A D gene is named only where the DNA matches it firmly. Clone size, where shown, is once, few, many, or a class for clones that have expanded.

V gene: TRBV7-9
clone size: medium-sized
D gene: -
J gene: TRBJ2-5
CDR3 DNA: TGTGCCAGCAGCTTAGGGACGGTCTCCCAAGAGACCCAGTACTTC
CDR3 protein: CASSLGTVSQETQYF

V gene: TRBV7-9
clone size: medium-sized
D gene: -
J gene: TRBJ2-5
CDR3 DNA: TGTGCCAGCAGCTTCGAACTAGGACTTTTCCAGCACCAACAAGAGACCCAGTACTTC
CDR3 protein: CASSFELGLFQHQQETQYF

V gene: TRBV5-8
clone size: medium-sized
D gene: -
J gene: TRBJ1-2
CDR3 DNA: TGTGCCAGCAGCTTGGCCAACTCGGGACGTGGCTACACCTTC
CDR3 protein: CASSLANSGRGYTF

V gene: TRBV7-6
clone size: -
D gene: -
J gene: TRBJ2-7
CDR3 DNA: TGTGCCAGCAGCTTAGGGGGGGACGAGCAGTACTTC
CDR3 protein: CASSLGGDEQYF

V gene: TRBV9
clone size: few
D gene: TRBD2
J gene: TRBJ2-3
CDR3 DNA: TGTGCCAGCAGCGTAGCAGGTGCGGGAGTCATGGGTGTAGATACGCAGTATTTT
CDR3 protein: CASSVAGAGVMGVDTQYF

V gene: TRBV19
clone size: -
D gene: -
J gene: TRBJ2-7
CDR3 DNA: TGTGCCAGTAGTATATTGGGATTCGGCGAGCAGTACTTC
CDR3 protein: CASSILGFGEQYF

V gene: TRBV28
clone size: medium-sized
D gene: TRBD1
J gene: TRBJ2-1
CDR3 DNA: TGTGCCAGCTCCTTAACAGGGGGCTACGGGAATGAGCAGTTCTTC
CDR3 protein: CASSLTGGYGNEQFF

V gene: TRBV2
clone size: few
D gene: -
J gene: TRBJ2-4
CDR3 DNA: TGTGCCACCATGGACCCATGGGTAACCAAAAACATTCAGTACTTC
CDR3 protein: CATMDPWVTKNIQYF

V gene: TRBV19
clone size: few
D gene: TRBD2
J gene: TRBJ2-1
CDR3 DNA: TGTGCCAGTAGTGGAGCTAGCGGGGGGGCCTGGTACAATGAGCAGTTCTTC
CDR3 protein: CASSGASGGAWYNEQFF

V gene: TRBV27
clone size: few
D gene: TRBD1
J gene: TRBJ2-7
CDR3 DNA: TGTGCCAGCAGTACCAGGACAGGGAAAAATATATACGAGCAGTACTTC
CDR3 protein: CASSTRTGKNIYEQYF

V gene: TRBV7-9
clone size: -
D gene: -
J gene: TRBJ2-7
CDR3 DNA: TGTGCCAGCAGCCCAGGGGGGGATTTCGAGCAGTACTTC
CDR3 protein: CASSPGGDFEQYF

V gene: TRBV11-3
clone size: few
D gene: -
J gene: TRBJ2-5
CDR3 DNA: TGTGCCAGCAGCCCCTGGGACGGGGAGGCGTCAGAGACCCAGTACTTC
CDR3 protein: CASSPWDGEASETQYF

V gene: TRBV30
clone size: -
D gene: -
J gene: TRBJ2-7
CDR3 DNA: TGTGCCTGGACTGTTACGGGCTCCTACGAGCAGTACTTC
CDR3 protein: CAWTVTGSYEQYF

V gene: TRBV5-6
clone size: few
D gene: TRBD1
J gene: TRBJ2-1
CDR3 DNA: TGTGCCAGCAGCTCGGACAGGGTCTCCTACAATGAGCAGTTCTTC
CDR3 protein: CASSSDRVSYNEQFF

V gene: TRBV7-3
clone size: medium-sized
D gene: TRBD1
J gene: TRBJ1-1
CDR3 DNA: TGTGCCAGCAGCTCCCGGACAGGGGAGGACACTGAAGCTTTCTTT
CDR3 protein: CASSSRTGEDTEAFF

V gene: TRBV7-3
clone size: -
D gene: TRBD2
J gene: TRBJ2-1
CDR3 DNA: TGTGCCAGCAGCTTCACCGGGACTAGTTTCGATGAGCAGTTCTTC
CDR3 protein: CASSFTGTSFDEQFF

V gene: TRBV13
clone size: medium-sized
D gene: -
J gene: TRBJ1-1
CDR3 DNA: TGTGCCAGCAGCTTGACAGAGAACACTGAAGCTTTCTTT
CDR3 protein: CASSLTENTEAFF

V gene: TRBV7-6
clone size: -
D gene: -
J gene: TRBJ2-1
CDR3 DNA: TGTGCCAGCAGTTCGACGCCCAGCTCCTACAATGAGCAGTTCTTC
CDR3 protein: CASSSTPSSYNEQFF

V gene: TRBV7-6
clone size: few
D gene: -
J gene: TRBJ2-2
CDR3 DNA: TGTGCCAGCAGCCCCGTTCCGGGATCCCCCGGGACCGGGGAGCTGTTTTTT
CDR3 protein: CASSPVPGSPGTGELFF

V gene: TRBV7-8
clone size: few
D gene: -
J gene: TRBJ2-3
CDR3 DNA: TGTGCCAGCAGCCTATCTCCTCCAGATACGCAGTATTTT
CDR3 protein: CASSLSPPDTQYF

V gene: TRBV27
clone size: -
D gene: TRBD2
J gene: TRBJ2-1
CDR3 DNA: TGTGCCAGCAGTCCTACTAGCGGGAGTTGGAATGAGCAGTTCTTC
CDR3 protein: CASSPTSGSWNEQFF

V gene: TRBV7-2
clone size: -
D gene: -
J gene: TRBJ1-2
CDR3 DNA: TGTGCCAGCAGCTTAGCGCGGTACTATGGCTACACCTTC
CDR3 protein: CASSLARYYGYTF

V gene: TRBV5-5
clone size: few
D gene: -
J gene: TRBJ1-3
CDR3 DNA: TGTGCCAGCAGCTTTGGACAGGGAAACACCATATATTTT
CDR3 protein: CASSFGQGNTIYF

V gene: TRBV10-3
clone size: -
D gene: -
J gene: TRBJ2-3
CDR3 DNA: TGTGCCATCAGTGCCGGGGGGCAAATCACAGATACGCAGTATTTT
CDR3 protein: CAISAGGQITDTQYF

V gene: TRBV27
clone size: -
D gene: -
J gene: TRBJ2-7
CDR3 DNA: TGTGCCAGCAGTTTCCAGGGACCGTACGAGCAGTACTTC
CDR3 protein: CASSFQGPYEQYF

V gene: TRBV7-9
clone size: medium-sized
D gene: TRBD1
J gene: TRBJ2-7
CDR3 DNA: TGTGCCAGCAGCCCCCAGGACAGGGGCGAGCAGTACTTC
CDR3 protein: CASSPQDRGEQYF

V gene: TRBV11-3
clone size: -
D gene: TRBD1
J gene: TRBJ1-1
CDR3 DNA: TGTGCCAGCAGCTTAGCCCTCGGACAGGGGAACACTGAAGCTTTCTTT
CDR3 protein: CASSLALGQGNTEAFF

V gene: TRBV4-1
clone size: medium-sized
D gene: -
J gene: TRBJ2-2
CDR3 DNA: TGCGCCAGCAGCCAGTGGACAACGACCGGGGAGCTGTTTTTT
CDR3 protein: CASSQWTTTGELFF

V gene: TRBV11-2
clone size: -
D gene: TRBD2
J gene: TRBJ2-7
CDR3 DNA: TGTGCCAGCAGCTCCCTAGGACTAGCGGGTCCCTACGAGCAGTACTTC
CDR3 protein: CASSSLGLAGPYEQYF

V gene: TRBV4-2
clone size: -
D gene: TRBD2
J gene: TRBJ2-2
CDR3 DNA: TGTGCCAGCAGCCAATTATCGTTTAGGACTAGTTTCACCGGGGAGCTGTTTTTT
CDR3 protein: CASSQLSFRTSFTGELFF

V gene: TRBV27
clone size: medium-sized
D gene: -
J gene: TRBJ1-1
CDR3 DNA: TGTGCCAGCAGTTTTACTGAGGGAGGGTGGACTGAAGCTTTCTTT
CDR3 protein: CASSFTEGGWTEAFF

V gene: TRBV7-9
clone size: few
D gene: -
J gene: TRBJ2-7
CDR3 DNA: TGTGCCAGCAGCTTAGATGGCCGCTACGAGCAGTACTTC
CDR3 protein: CASSLDGRYEQYF

V gene: TRBV5-8
clone size: -
D gene: -
J gene: TRBJ2-1
CDR3 DNA: TGTGCCAGCAGCTTGGGTCAGGGCTATGAGCAGTTCTTC
CDR3 protein: CASSLGQGYEQFF

V gene: TRBV19
clone size: -
D gene: -
J gene: TRBJ2-3
CDR3 DNA: TGTGCCAGTAGTATTATGGGAATCACAGATACGCAGTATTTT
CDR3 protein: CASSIMGITDTQYF

V gene: TRBV6-1
clone size: medium-sized
D gene: -
J gene: TRBJ2-7
CDR3 DNA: TGTGCCAGCAGTGAGCAGGCCTACTCCTACGAGCAGTACTTC
CDR3 protein: CASSEQAYSYEQYF

V gene: TRBV7-2
clone size: -
D gene: TRBD1
J gene: TRBJ2-3
CDR3 DNA: TGTGCCAGCAGCGCCATCACAGGGGTGGAAGATACGCAGTATTTT
CDR3 protein: CASSAITGVEDTQYF

V gene: TRBV5-8
clone size: -
D gene: TRBD2
J gene: TRBJ2-1
CDR3 DNA: TGTGCCAGCAGGGAACTAGCGAGGAATGAGCAGTTCTTC
CDR3 protein: CASRELARNEQFF

V gene: TRBV11-2
clone size: -
D gene: -
J gene: TRBJ2-1
CDR3 DNA: TGTGCCAGCAGCGCCCCCCTTTTCGATGAGCAGTTCTTC
CDR3 protein: CASSAPLFDEQFF

V gene: TRBV9
clone size: few
D gene: -
J gene: TRBJ1-1
CDR3 DNA: TGTGCCAGCAGCGTTGGCCAGATGAACACTGAAGCTTTCTTT
CDR3 protein: CASSVGQMNTEAFF

V gene: TRBV19
clone size: -
D gene: -
J gene: TRBJ1-1
CDR3 DNA: TGTGCCAGTAGTATAGTTGCCCGGGATGAAGCTTTCTTT
CDR3 protein: CASSIVARDEAFF

V gene: TRBV19
clone size: -
D gene: TRBD2
J gene: TRBJ2-1
CDR3 DNA: TGTGCCAGTAGTAGCGGGAGGCGGAGGGAGCAGTTCTTC
CDR3 protein: CASSSGRRREQFF

V gene: TRBV6-5
clone size: few
D gene: -
J gene: TRBJ1-1
CDR3 DNA: TGTGCCAGCAGTTACTGGCCATCTGTGAACACTGAAGCTTTCTTT
CDR3 protein: CASSYWPSVNTEAFF

V gene: TRBV4-3
clone size: -
D gene: TRBD1
J gene: TRBJ1-5
CDR3 DNA: TGCGCCAGCAGCCAAGGGGGGACAGGGCATCAGCCCCAGCATTTT
CDR3 protein: CASSQGGTGHQPQHF

V gene: TRBV27
clone size: -
D gene: TRBD2
J gene: TRBJ2-7
CDR3 DNA: TGTGCCAGCAGTTGGGGACTAGATGTGGGCTACGAGCAGTACTTC
CDR3 protein: CASSWGLDVGYEQYF

V gene: TRBV11-3
clone size: -
D gene: TRBD2
J gene: TRBJ2-2
CDR3 DNA: TGTGCCAGCAGCTCACTAGCGGGAGGGCCCACCGGGGAGCTGTTTTTT
CDR3 protein: CASSSLAGGPTGELFF

V gene: TRBV7-9
clone size: few
D gene: -
J gene: TRBJ2-7
CDR3 DNA: TGTGCCAGCAGCTTAGGGGCCTACGAGCAGTACTTC
CDR3 protein: CASSLGAYEQYF

V gene: TRBV27
clone size: -
D gene: -
J gene: TRBJ2-7
CDR3 DNA: TGTGCCAGCAGTTTTTTAGGGAGCTCCTACGAGCAGTACTTC
CDR3 protein: CASSFLGSSYEQYF

V gene: TRBV7-2
clone size: medium-sized
D gene: TRBD2
J gene: TRBJ2-7
CDR3 DNA: TGTGCCAGCAGCTTAGAGCTAGCGGACTACGAGCAGTACTTC
CDR3 protein: CASSLELADYEQYF

V gene: TRBV7-2
clone size: few
D gene: -
J gene: TRBJ1-5
CDR3 DNA: TGTGCCAGCAACACAGGCCTCAATCAGCCCCAGCATTTT
CDR3 protein: CASNTGLNQPQHF

V gene: TRBV5-4
clone size: -
D gene: TRBD1
J gene: TRBJ2-7
CDR3 DNA: TGTGCCAGCAGCTTGGTCCCAGGGGGCAGTTACGAGCAGTACTTC
CDR3 protein: CASSLVPGGSYEQYF

V gene: TRBV7-6
clone size: -
D gene: -
J gene: TRBJ1-4
CDR3 DNA: TGTGCCAGCAGCCCGCGAAGTATAGGGAATGAAAAACTGTTTTTT
CDR3 protein: CASSPRSIGNEKLFF

V gene: TRBV30
clone size: -
D gene: TRBD2
J gene: TRBJ2-7
CDR3 DNA: TGTGCCTGGATGAGAAGCGGGAGCTCCTACGAGCAGTACTTC
CDR3 protein: CAWMRSGSSYEQYF

V gene: TRBV9
clone size: -
D gene: -
J gene: TRBJ2-5
CDR3 DNA: TGTGCCAGCAGCGCACAGGAGGTCCACGGGACCCAGTACTTC
CDR3 protein: CASSAQEVHGTQYF

V gene: TRBV7-9
clone size: few
D gene: -
J gene: TRBJ1-2
CDR3 DNA: TGTGCCAGAATCCCGGACGCCCAGGATCGGTATGGCTACACCTTC
CDR3 protein: CARIPDAQDRYGYTF

V gene: TRBV7-9
clone size: few
D gene: -
J gene: TRBJ2-1
CDR3 DNA: TGTGCCAGCAGCTTCACAGACAACAATGAGCAGTTCTTC
CDR3 protein: CASSFTDNNEQFF

V gene: TRBV27
clone size: -
D gene: -
J gene: TRBJ1-4
CDR3 DNA: TGTGCCAGCAGCCTGGGCCCTTCGGCTGAAAAACTGTTTTTT
CDR3 protein: CASSLGPSAEKLFF

V gene: TRBV15
clone size: medium-sized
D gene: -
J gene: TRBJ1-1
CDR3 DNA: TGTGCCACCAGCTCACAGAGGAACACTGAAGCTTTCTTT
CDR3 protein: CATSSQRNTEAFF